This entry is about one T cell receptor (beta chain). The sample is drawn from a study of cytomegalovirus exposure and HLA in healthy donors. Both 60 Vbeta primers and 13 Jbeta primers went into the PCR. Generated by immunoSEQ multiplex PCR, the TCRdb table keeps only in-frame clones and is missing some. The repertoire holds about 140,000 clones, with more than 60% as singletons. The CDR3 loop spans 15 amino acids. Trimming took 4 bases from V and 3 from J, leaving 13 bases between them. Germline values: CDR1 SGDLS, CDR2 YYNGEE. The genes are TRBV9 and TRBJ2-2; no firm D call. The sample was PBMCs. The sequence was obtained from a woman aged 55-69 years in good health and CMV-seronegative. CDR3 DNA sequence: TGTGCCAGCAGCCAGAATACCGTGGACACCGGGGAGCTGTTTTTT. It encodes CASSQNTVDTGELFF. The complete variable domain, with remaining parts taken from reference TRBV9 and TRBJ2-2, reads DSGVTQTPKHLITATGQRVTLRCSPRSGDLSVYWYQQSLDQGLQFLIQYYNGEERAKGNILERFSAQQFPDLHSELNLSSLELGDSALYFCASSQNTVDTGELFFGEGSRLTVL.